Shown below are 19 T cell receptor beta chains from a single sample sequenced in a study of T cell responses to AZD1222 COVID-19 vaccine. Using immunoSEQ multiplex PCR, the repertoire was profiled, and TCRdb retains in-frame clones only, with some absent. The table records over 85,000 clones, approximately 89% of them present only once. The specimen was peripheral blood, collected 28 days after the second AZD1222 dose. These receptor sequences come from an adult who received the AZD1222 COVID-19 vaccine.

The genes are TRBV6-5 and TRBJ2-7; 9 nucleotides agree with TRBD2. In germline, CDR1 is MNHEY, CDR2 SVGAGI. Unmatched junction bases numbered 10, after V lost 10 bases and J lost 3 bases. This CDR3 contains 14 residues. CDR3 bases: TGTGCCACCTCCTTTAGCGGGGGATACTACGAGCAGTACGTC. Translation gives CATSFSGGYYEQYV.

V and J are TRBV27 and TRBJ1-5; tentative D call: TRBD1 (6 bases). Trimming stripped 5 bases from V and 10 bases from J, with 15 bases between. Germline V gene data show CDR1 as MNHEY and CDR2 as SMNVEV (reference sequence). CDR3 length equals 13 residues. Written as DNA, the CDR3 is TGTGCCAGCAGTCAGTACTCGACAGGTCCCCAGCATTTT. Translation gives CASSQYSTGPQHF.

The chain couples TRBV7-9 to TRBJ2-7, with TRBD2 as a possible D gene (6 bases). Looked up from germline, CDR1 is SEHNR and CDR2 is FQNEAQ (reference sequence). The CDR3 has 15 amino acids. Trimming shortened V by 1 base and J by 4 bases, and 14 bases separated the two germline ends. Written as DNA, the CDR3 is TGTGCCAGCAGCTTAGGGAGGGGTATGGCGTACGAGCAGTACTTC. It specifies CASSLGRGMAYEQYF.

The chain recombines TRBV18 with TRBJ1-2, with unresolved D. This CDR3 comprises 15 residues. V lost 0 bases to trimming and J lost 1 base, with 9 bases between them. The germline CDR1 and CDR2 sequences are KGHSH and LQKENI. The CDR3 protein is CASSPPSFNNYGYTF. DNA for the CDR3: TGTGCCAGCTCACCACCGAGCTTCAATAACTATGGCTACACCTTC. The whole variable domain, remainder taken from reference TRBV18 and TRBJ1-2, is NAGVMQNPRHLVRRRGQEARLRCSPMKGHSHVYWYRQLPEEGLKFMVYLQKENIIDESGMPKERFSAEFPKEGPSILRIQQVVRGDSAAYFCASSPPSFNNYGYTFGSGTRLTVV.

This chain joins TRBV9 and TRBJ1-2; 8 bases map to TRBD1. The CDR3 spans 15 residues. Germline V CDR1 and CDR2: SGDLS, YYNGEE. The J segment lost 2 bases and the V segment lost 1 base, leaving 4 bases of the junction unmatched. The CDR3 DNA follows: TGTGCCAGCAGCGTATCGAGGACAGGGAACTATGGCTACACCTTC. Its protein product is CASSVSRTGNYGYTF. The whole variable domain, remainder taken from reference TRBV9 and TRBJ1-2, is DSGVTQTPKHLITATGQRVTLRCSPRSGDLSVYWYQQSLDQGLQFLIQYYNGEERAKGNILERFSAQQFPDLHSELNLSSLELGDSALYFCASSVSRTGNYGYTFGSGTRLTVV.

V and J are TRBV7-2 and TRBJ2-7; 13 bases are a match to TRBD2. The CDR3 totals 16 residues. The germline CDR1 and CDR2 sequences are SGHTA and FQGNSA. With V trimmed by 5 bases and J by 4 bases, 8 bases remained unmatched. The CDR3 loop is CASSQGLAGFAYEQYF. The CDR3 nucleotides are TGTGCCAGCAGCCAGGGACTAGCGGGGTTCGCTTACGAGCAGTACTTC.

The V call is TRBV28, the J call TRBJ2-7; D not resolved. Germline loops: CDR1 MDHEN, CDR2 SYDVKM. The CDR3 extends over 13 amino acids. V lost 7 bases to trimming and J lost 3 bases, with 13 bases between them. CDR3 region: CASKTADDYEQYF. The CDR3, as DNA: TGTGCCAGCAAGACCGCCGATGACTACGAGCAGTACTTC.

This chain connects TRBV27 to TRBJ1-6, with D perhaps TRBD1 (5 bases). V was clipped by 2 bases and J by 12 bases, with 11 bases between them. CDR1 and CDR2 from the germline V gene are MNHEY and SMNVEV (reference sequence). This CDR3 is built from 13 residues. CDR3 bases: TGTGCCAGCAGTTTAAGGGTGGGGGTACCCCTCCACTTT. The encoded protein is CASSLRVGVPLHF.

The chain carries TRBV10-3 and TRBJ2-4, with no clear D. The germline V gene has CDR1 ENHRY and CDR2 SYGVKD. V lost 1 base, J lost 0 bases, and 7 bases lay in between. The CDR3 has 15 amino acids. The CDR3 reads CAISELGLAKNIQYF. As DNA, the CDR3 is TGTGCCATCAGTGAGTTGGGTTTAGCCAAAAACATTCAGTACTTC.

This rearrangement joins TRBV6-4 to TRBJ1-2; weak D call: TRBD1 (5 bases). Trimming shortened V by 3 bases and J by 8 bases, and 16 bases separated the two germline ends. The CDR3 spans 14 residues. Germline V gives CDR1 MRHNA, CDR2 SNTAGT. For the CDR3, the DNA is TGTGCCAGCAGTGAAGTTGTTGGGGGGAGAGGCTACACCTTC. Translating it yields CASSEVVGGRGYTF.

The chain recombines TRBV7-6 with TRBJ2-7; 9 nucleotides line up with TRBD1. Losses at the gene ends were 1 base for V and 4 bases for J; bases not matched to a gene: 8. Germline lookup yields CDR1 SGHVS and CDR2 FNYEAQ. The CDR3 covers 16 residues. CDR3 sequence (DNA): TGTGCCAGCAGCTTAGTACAGGGGGCGAGCCGGTACGAGCAGTACGTC. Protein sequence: CASSLVQGASRYEQYV.

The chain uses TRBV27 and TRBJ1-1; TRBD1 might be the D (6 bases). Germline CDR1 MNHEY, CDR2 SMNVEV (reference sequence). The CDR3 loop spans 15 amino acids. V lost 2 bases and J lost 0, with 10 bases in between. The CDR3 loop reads CASSLSGGMNTEAFF. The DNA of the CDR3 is TGTGCCAGCAGTTTAAGCGGGGGCATGAACACTGAAGCTTTCTTT.

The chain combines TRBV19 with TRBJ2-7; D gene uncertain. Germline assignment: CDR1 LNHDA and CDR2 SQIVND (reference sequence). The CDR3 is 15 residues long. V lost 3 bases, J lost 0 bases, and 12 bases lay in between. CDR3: CASSILSGDSYEQYF. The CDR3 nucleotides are TGTGCCAGTAGTATCCTGTCGGGTGACTCCTACGAGCAGTACTTC.

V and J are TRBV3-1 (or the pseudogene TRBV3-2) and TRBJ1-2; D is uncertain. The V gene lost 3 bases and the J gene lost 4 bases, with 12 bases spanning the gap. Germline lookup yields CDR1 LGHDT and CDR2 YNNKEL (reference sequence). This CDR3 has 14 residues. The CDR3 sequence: CASSQGREGYGYTF. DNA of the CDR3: TGTGCCAGCAGCCAGGGCAGAGAAGGCTATGGCTACACCTTC.

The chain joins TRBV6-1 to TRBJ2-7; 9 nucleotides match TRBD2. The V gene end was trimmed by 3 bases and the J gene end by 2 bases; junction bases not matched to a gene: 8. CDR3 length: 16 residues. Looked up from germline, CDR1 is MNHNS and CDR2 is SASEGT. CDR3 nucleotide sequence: TGTGCCAGCAGTGAGTTTCGGCTAGCGGGGACCTACGAGCAGTACTTC. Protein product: CASSEFRLAGTYEQYF.

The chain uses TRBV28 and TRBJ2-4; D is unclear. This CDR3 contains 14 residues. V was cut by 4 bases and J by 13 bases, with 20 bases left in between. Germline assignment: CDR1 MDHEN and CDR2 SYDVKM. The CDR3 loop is CASSSQPPDQAQYF. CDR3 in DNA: TGTGCCAGCAGTTCACAACCCCCGGATCAGGCCCAGTACTTC.

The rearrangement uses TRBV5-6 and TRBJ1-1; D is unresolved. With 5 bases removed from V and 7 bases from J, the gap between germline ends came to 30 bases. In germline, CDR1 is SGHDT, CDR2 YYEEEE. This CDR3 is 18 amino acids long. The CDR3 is CASSPRGSGRRVFNEAFF. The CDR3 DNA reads TGTGCCAGCAGTCCTCGAGGGTCTGGTCGCCGCGTCTTCAATGAAGCTTTCTTT.

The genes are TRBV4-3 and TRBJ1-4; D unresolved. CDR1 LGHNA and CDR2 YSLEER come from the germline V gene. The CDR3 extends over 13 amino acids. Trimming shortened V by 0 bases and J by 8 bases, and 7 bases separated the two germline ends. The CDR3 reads CASSQDNQEKLFF. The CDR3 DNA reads TGCGCCAGCAGCCAAGATAATCAGGAAAAACTGTTTTTT.

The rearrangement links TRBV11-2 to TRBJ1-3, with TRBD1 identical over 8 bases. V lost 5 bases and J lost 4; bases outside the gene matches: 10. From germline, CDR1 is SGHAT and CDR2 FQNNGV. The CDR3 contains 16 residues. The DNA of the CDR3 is TGTGCCAGCAGCCAGAGGTACAGGGGGGGAGGAAACACCATATATTTT. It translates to CASSQRYRGGGNTIYF.